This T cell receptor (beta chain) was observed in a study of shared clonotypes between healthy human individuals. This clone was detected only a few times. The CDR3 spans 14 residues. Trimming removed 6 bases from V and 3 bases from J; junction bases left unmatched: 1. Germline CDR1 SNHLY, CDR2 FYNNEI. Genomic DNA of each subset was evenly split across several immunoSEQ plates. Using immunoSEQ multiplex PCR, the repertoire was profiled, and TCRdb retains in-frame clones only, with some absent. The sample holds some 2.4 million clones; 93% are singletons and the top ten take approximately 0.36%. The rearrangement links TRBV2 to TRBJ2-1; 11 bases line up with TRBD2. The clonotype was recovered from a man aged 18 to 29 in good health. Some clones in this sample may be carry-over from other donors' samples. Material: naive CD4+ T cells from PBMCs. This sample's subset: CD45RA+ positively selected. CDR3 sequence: CASRGLAVYNEQFF. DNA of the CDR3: TGTGCCAGCAGGGGACTAGCGGTCTACAATGAGCAGTTCTTC.